These 29 T cell receptor beta chains were all obtained from the same sample, sequenced in a study of CD8 T cells in Susac syndrome (dated by TCRdb to between 2018 and 2021). Libraries were made using the immunoSEQ multiplex PCR assay. RNA was extracted using the RNeasy kit, and about 0.5 to 1 ug of the RNA was reverse transcribed with random hexamers. TCRdb trimmed the raw reads at Q25, called clones with MiXCR and kept productive beta chains. Merged by CDR3 protein, the rows form single entries marked with the most common genes and DNA. The sample table shows around 160,000 distinct CDR3 sequences, and roughly 94% are seen once. The ten biggest clones cover 0.085% to 0.095% of the sample. The sequencing sample was made of CD4+ T cells from PBMCs. These receptors all stem from a human donor with multiple sclerosis.

This clonotype occurred once. This chain joins TRBV19 and TRBJ1-1; tentatively, D is TRBD1 (6 bases). The CDR3 is 12 residues long. V lost 6 bases to trimming and J lost 10 bases, with 15 bases between them. Germline lookup yields CDR1 LNHDA and CDR2 SQIVND (reference sequence). The CDR3, as DNA: TGTGCCAGTAGCAACAACGCAGGGGTAGCTTTCTTT. This encodes CASSNNAGVAFF.

The chain is built from TRBV5-4 and TRBJ2-5; D uncertain. Trimming shortened V by 4 bases and J by 2 bases, and 9 bases separated the two germline ends. Per the germline V gene, CDR1 is SGHNT and CDR2 is YYREEE (reference sequence). This CDR3 contains 13 residues. This CDR3 is CASSARIQETQYF. CDR3 bases: TGTGCCAGCAGCGCGAGGATTCAAGAGACCCAGTACTTC.

V and J are TRBV12-3 or TRBV12-4 and TRBJ1-2; 8 positions match TRBD1. Trimming cost V 3 bases and J 3 bases; bases outside gene matches: 12. This CDR3 has 17 amino acids. The CDR3 reads CASSFETTGGGDYGYTF. The CDR3 DNA is TGTGCCAGCAGTTTTGAGACTACAGGGGGAGGGGACTATGGCTACACCTTC.

The rearrangement joins TRBV29-1 to TRBJ1-4; D is possibly TRBD1 (6 bases). From germline, CDR1 is SQVTM and CDR2 ANQGSEA. CDR3 length: 13 residues. Trimming stripped 4 bases from V and 3 bases from J, with 9 bases between. CDR3 region: CSVGGQANEKLFF. As DNA, the CDR3 is TGCAGCGTTGGGGGGCAGGCTAATGAAAAACTGTTTTTT.

The genes are TRBV2 and TRBJ1-1; D unclear. CDR3 length equals 15 residues. The ends were cut back, 4 bases at V and 1 base at J, with 13 bases in the middle. Germline V gene lookup returns CDR1 SNHLY and CDR2 FYNNEI. The CDR3 DNA reads TGTGCCAGCAGTGGCGTGGTCGGCGGGAACACTGAAGCTTTCTTT. Its translation is CASSGVVGGNTEAFF.

V and J are TRBV12-3 or TRBV12-4 and TRBJ2-7; 8 positions agree with TRBD1. The V segment lost 8 bases and the J segment 1 base; nucleotides outside the gene matches: 10. This CDR3 contains 15 residues. The chain's CDR3 is CASGTGTGLSYEQYF. In DNA form, the CDR3 reads TGTGCCAGCGGAACCGGGACAGGACTATCCTACGAGCAGTACTTC.

This chain uses TRBV23-1 with TRBJ2-1, with D perhaps given as TRBD1 or TRBD2 (8 bases each). TRBV23-1 is marked as an open reading frame, function uncertain. Trimming left V 10 bases short and J 3 bases short, with 34 bases between. This CDR3 is built from 20 residues. In nucleotides, the CDR3 is TGCGCCAAGTGGCGGGCCGGGACAGGCTACGACGGGACTAGCTACAATGAGCAGTTCTTC. This encodes CAKWRAGTGYDGTSYNEQFF.

This sequence joins TRBV20-1 and TRBJ2-1, with a weak D call TRBD2 (5 bases). CDR1 and CDR2 from the germline V gene are DFQATT and SNEGSKA (reference sequence). The CDR3 has 15 residues. Trimming took 5 bases from V and 4 from J, leaving 18 bases between them. The CDR3 sequence is CSAPDRSALYNEQFF. Here the CDR3 DNA reads TGCAGTGCTCCAGACCGTAGCGCCCTATACAATGAGCAGTTCTTC.

V is TRBV19 and J is TRBJ1-2; 7 nucleotides agree with TRBD1. Germline assignment: CDR1 LNHDA and CDR2 SQIVND (reference sequence). The CDR3 sequence is 16 residues long. The trim removed 3 bases at V and 4 bases at J, leaving 11 bases unmatched. The CDR3 bases are TGTGCCAGTAGTATCCCTCCGGACAGGATTTCCTATGGCTACACCTTC. Protein product: CASSIPPDRISYGYTF.

The chain links TRBV2 to TRBJ2-7; a possible D gene is TRBD1 (5 bases). Trimming removed 6 bases at V and 4 bases at J, with 10 bases between. Germline CDR1 reads SNHLY; CDR2 reads FYNNEI. The CDR3 has 12 residues. CDR3 nucleotide sequence: TGTGCCAGCAGCCTACAGGTTTACGAGCAGTACTTC. Translated, it gives CASSLQVYEQYF.

This clonotype is a singleton in its sample. The genes are TRBV20-1 and TRBJ1-1, with D uncertain. The V gene's germline CDR1 is DFQATT and CDR2 SNEGSKA (reference sequence). This CDR3 comprises 12 residues. Deletions cut 0 bases from V and 6 bases from J, with 8 bases between. CDR3 region: CSARDNPSEAFF. The CDR3 bases are TGCAGTGCTAGAGATAACCCCTCTGAAGCTTTCTTT.

The V call is TRBV27, the J call TRBJ2-7; 10 bases are a match to TRBD1. The CDR3 consists of 14 residues. V was pared by 9 bases and J by 2 bases, with 7 bases of the junction left unmatched. Germline lookup yields CDR1 MNHEY and CDR2 SMNVEV (reference sequence). The chain's CDR3 is CASGRQGATYEQYF. The CDR3 DNA is TGTGCCAGTGGGAGACAGGGGGCCACCTACGAGCAGTACTTC.

This sequence joins TRBV2 and TRBJ2-1; D gene uncertain. The CDR3 loop spans 11 amino acids. The germline V gene encodes CDR1 SNHLY and CDR2 FYNNEI. V was pared by 9 bases and J by 3 bases, with 6 bases between. This chain's CDR3 is CASTDYNEQFF. CDR3 coding DNA: TGTGCCAGTACGGACTACAATGAGCAGTTCTTC.

This clonotype was seen a handful of times. The chain carries TRBV29-1 and TRBJ2-3; 7 nucleotides agree with TRBD2. This CDR3 spans 16 amino acids. Trimming took 4 bases from V and 0 from J; bases not matched to a gene: 10. In germline, CDR1 is SQVTM, CDR2 ANQGSEA. The CDR3 sequence is CSVGHPSGLSTDTQYF. The CDR3 DNA reads TGCAGCGTTGGCCACCCTAGCGGCCTAAGCACAGATACGCAGTATTTT.

Here the CDR3 DNA reads TGTGCCTGGAGCCGGGGCCAGGTCGAGAATGGCTACACCTTC. Its translation: CAWSRGQVENGYTF. The V and J genes are TRBV30 and TRBJ1-2, with D tentatively TRBD1 (5 bases). Germline V gives CDR1 GTSNPN, CDR2 SVGIG (reference sequence). V was clipped by 3 bases and J by 6 bases, with 17 bases between them. The CDR3 has 14 amino acids.

The chain couples TRBV20-1 to TRBJ1-2; D is possibly TRBD1 (6 bases). This CDR3 has 13 amino acids. The germline CDR1 and CDR2 sequences are DFQATT and SNEGSKA (reference sequence). Trimming shortened V by 0 bases and J by 5 bases, and 10 bases separated the two germline ends. CDR3 DNA sequence: TGCAGTGCTAGAGATTACAGGGCATATGGCTACACCTTC. Translation gives CSARDYRAYGYTF.

The V call is TRBV12-3 or TRBV12-4, the J call TRBJ2-4, with 9 bases matching TRBD1. V lost 6 bases to trimming and J lost 0 bases; unmatched junction nucleotides: 3. CDR3 size: 15 residues. The CDR3 region has the DNA TGTGCCAGCAGGACAGGGGGGTTAGCCAAAAACATTCAGTACTTC. This translates into CASRTGGLAKNIQYF.

Only one count was recorded for this clonotype. The J gene is TRBJ2-5, the V gene TRBV27, with 12 bases fitting TRBD1. CDR1 is MNHEY and CDR2 is SMNVEV in the germline V gene (reference sequence). This CDR3 spans 16 amino acids. J was trimmed by 5 bases and V by 1 base; bases with no gene match: 5. In DNA, the CDR3 is TGTGCCAGCAGTTTATGGGGACAGGGGGCTAGGGAGACCCAGTACTTC. Its protein is CASSLWGQGARETQYF.

This rearrangement joins TRBV29-1 to TRBJ2-2; D unresolved. Germline CDR1 SQVTM, CDR2 ANQGSEA. CDR3 size: 12 residues. V lost 7 bases, J lost 6 bases, and 12 bases lay in between. The CDR3 DNA reads TGCAGCGCCTCACTGGGCGCCGGGGAGCTGTTTTTT. As protein: CSASLGAGELFF.

This sequence joins TRBV6-4 and TRBJ2-3; TRBD2 might be the D (5 bases). The CDR3 extends over 11 amino acids. Germline lookup yields CDR1 MRHNA and CDR2 SNTAGT. Trimming removed 8 bases from V and 5 bases from J, with 8 bases in between. CDR3: CASGSGDTQYF. For the CDR3, the DNA is TGTGCCAGCGGAAGCGGAGATACGCAGTATTTT.

This chain uses TRBV5-4 with TRBJ2-3; the D gene is possibly TRBD2 (5 bases). Trimming removed 4 bases at V and 8 bases at J, with 14 bases between. CDR1 is SGHNT and CDR2 is YYREEE in the germline V gene (reference sequence). This CDR3 is built from 13 residues. The CDR3 sequence is CASSLEQSGTQYF. Here the CDR3 DNA reads TGTGCCAGCAGCCTGGAGCAGAGCGGTACGCAGTATTTT.

The V call is TRBV3-1, the J call TRBJ2-1, with a tentative D call TRBD2 (6 bases). CDR1 and CDR2 from the germline V gene are LGHDT and YNNKEL (reference sequence). V was trimmed by 4 bases and J by 5 bases, leaving 12 bases between them. This CDR3 has 14 amino acids. The CDR3 reads CASSRLVGHNEQFF. The CDR3 nucleotides read TGTGCCAGCAGCCGACTAGTTGGACACAATGAGCAGTTCTTC.

The genes are TRBV5-1 and TRBJ2-5, with 7 positions matching TRBD2. With 4 bases clipped from V and 3 bases from J, the junction kept 6 bases outside the gene matches. The CDR3 totals 14 residues. Germline values: CDR1 SGHRS, CDR2 YFSETQ. CDR3 sequence (DNA): TGCGCCAGCAGCACGCGGGAGAGCAAAGAGACCCAGTACTTC. It specifies CASSTRESKETQYF.

The genes are TRBV28 and TRBJ2-1; D gene ambiguous. The CDR3 is 13 amino acids. The germline V and J ends were trimmed by 6 bases and 5 bases, with 11 bases remaining between them. CDR1 is MDHEN, CDR2 SYDVKM, per germline. CDR3 in amino acids: CASRHLLHNEQFF. For the CDR3, the DNA is TGTGCCAGCAGACATCTTCTCCACAATGAGCAGTTCTTC.

The chain combines TRBV7-9 with TRBJ1-5; no firm D call. The germline V gene has CDR1 SEHNR and CDR2 FQNEAQ (reference sequence). Trimming removed 4 bases from V and 5 bases from J, with 9 bases in between. The CDR3 is 13 amino acids. CDR3 residues: CASSSYADQPQHF. Written as DNA, the CDR3 is TGTGCCAGCAGCTCATACGCCGATCAGCCCCAGCATTTT.

The chain is built from TRBV2 and TRBJ2-1; D is perhaps TRBD1 or TRBD2 (6 bases each). The CDR3 is made up of 16 amino acids. Trimming cost V 6 bases and J 4 bases, with 19 bases left between them. Germline V gives CDR1 SNHLY, CDR2 FYNNEI. CDR3 in DNA: TGTGCCAGCAGCTCAAGGAGGGGGACTCCATACAATGAGCAGTTCTTC. This gives the protein CASSSRRGTPYNEQFF.

The V call is TRBV19, the J call TRBJ1-1, with TRBD1 identical over 7 bases. The CDR3 is 13 amino acids. Germline V gene sequence: CDR1 LNHDA, CDR2 SQIVND (reference sequence). Trimming at V came to 5 bases and at J to 7 bases, leaving 7 bases not matched to a gene. CDR3 protein: CASSLRTGREAFF. In DNA, the CDR3 is TGTGCCAGTAGTCTTCGGACAGGCCGTGAAGCTTTCTTT.

The chain combines TRBV30 with TRBJ1-3; D unresolved. Germline V gene data show CDR1 as GTSNPN and CDR2 as SVGIG (reference sequence). V lost 2 bases, J lost 7 bases, and 9 bases lay in between. The CDR3 totals 12 residues. Here the CDR3 DNA reads TGTGCCTGGAGTCTCAGCGGGAACACCATATATTTT. Its protein is CAWSLSGNTIYF.

The chain is built from TRBV15 and TRBJ1-4; the D is unclear. Germline V gene lookup returns CDR1 LNHNV and CDR2 YYDKDF (reference sequence). The CDR3 spans 13 residues. V gave up 5 bases and J gave up 8 bases, with 12 bases separating them. The CDR3 coding sequence is TGTGCCACCAGCTCCTCGGGTTCCGAAAAACTGTTTTTT. Protein: CATSSSGSEKLFF.